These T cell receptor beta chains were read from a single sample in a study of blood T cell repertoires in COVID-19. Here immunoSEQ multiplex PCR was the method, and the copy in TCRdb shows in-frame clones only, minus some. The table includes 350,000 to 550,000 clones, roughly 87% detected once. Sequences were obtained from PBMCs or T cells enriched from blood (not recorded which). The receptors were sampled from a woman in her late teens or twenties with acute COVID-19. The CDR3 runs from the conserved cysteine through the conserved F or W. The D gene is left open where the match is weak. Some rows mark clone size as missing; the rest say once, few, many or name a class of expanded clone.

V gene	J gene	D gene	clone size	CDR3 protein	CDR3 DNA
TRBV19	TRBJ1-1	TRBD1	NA	CASSMYYRGTGGEAFF	TGTGCCAGTAGTATGTACTATCGGGGGACAGGCGGTGAAGCTTTCTTT
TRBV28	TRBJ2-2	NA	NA	CASSFYSETGELFF	TGTGCCAGCAGTTTCTATAGTGAGACCGGGGAGCTGTTTTTT
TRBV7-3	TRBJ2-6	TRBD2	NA	CASSQTSGGISTGANVLTF	TGTGCCAGCAGCCAAACTAGCGGGGGAATCTCTACCGGGGCCAACGTCCTGACTTTC
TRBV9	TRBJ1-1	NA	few	CASSAQANTEAFF	TGTGCCAGCAGCGCCCAGGCGAACACTGAAGCTTTCTTT
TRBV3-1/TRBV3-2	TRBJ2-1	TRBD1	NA	CASSQDREPEQGAKYEQFF	TGTGCCAGCAGCCAAGATAGGGAGCCAGAGCAGGGGGCAAAGTATGAGCAGTTCTTC
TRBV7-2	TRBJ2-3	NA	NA	CASSLAGRPGTQYF	TGTGCCAGCAGCTTAGCGGGGCGACCCGGTACGCAGTATTTT
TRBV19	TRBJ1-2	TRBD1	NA	CASGERTGVYYGYTF	TGTGCCAGTGGGGAGCGGACAGGGGTTTACTATGGCTACACCTTC
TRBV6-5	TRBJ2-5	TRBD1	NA	CASSRGTAKETQYF	TGTGCCAGCAGCCGAGGGACAGCCAAAGAGACCCAGTACTTC
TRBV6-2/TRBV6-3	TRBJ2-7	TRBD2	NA	CASSYSGREGGYEQYF	TGTGCCAGCAGTTACTCTGGGCGGGAGGGCGGCTACGAGCAGTACTTC
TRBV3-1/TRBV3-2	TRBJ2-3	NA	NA	CASSFALISTDTQYF	TGTGCCAGCAGCTTCGCCCTAATTAGCACAGATACGCAGTATTTT
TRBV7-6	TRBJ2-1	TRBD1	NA	CATSPGTEYNEQFF	TGTGCCACTAGCCCCGGGACAGAATACAATGAGCAGTTCTTC